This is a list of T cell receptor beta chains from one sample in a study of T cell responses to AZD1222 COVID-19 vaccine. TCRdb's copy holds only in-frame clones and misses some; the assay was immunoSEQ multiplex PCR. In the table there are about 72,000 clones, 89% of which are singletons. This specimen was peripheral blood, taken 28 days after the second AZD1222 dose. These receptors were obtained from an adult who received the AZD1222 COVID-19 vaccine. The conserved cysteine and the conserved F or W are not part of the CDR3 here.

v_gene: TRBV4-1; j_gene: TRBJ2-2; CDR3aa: ASSQVASSGHTGELF
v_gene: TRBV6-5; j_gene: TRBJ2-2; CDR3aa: ASSFPDGAGELF
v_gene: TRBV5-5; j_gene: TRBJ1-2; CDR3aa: ASSSGGQHGYT
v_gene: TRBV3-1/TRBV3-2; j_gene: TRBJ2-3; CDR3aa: ASSPPVADTQY
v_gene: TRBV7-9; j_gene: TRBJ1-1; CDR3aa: ASRSQGVTEAF
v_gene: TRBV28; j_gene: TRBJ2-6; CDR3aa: ASSVIAGGGPGANVLT
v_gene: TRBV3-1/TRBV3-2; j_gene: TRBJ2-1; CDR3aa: ASSPGRSTYNEQF
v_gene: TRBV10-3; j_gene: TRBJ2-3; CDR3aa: ATLLAGDVDTQY
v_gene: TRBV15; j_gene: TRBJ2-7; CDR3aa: ATSRDHGDEQY
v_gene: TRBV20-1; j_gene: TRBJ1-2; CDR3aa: SVTGGDGYT
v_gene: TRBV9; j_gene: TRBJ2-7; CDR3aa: ASSPTGTIYEQY
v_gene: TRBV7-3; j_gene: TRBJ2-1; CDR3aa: ASSPVGGEQF
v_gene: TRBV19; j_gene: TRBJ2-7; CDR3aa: ASSMSGYAYEQY
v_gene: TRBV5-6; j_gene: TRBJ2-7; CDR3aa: ASSRGDRAGGEQY
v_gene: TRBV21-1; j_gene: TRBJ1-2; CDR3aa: ASSKRGGYT
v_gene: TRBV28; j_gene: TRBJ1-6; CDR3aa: ASSYQGHNSPLH
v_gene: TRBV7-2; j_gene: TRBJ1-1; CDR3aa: ASSLTGTAAEAF
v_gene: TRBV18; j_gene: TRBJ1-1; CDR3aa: ASSAAGTGGRNTEAF
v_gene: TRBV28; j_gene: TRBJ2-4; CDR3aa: ARRVRPISVSIQY
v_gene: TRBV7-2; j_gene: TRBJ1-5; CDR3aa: ASSLGQGFHQPQH